The 2 T cell receptor beta chains reported below all come from one sample, sequenced in a study of blood T cell repertoires in COVID-19. The repertoire was sequenced with immunoSEQ multiplex PCR; TCRdb's copy has only in-frame clones and lacks some. The sample lists about 230,000 clones; 86% were seen once. Sequenced input: PBMCs or T cells enriched from blood (not recorded which). The receptors derive from a man in his late teens or twenties who had recovered from COVID-19.

This rearrangement joins TRBV19 to TRBJ2-4; 8 nucleotides agree with TRBD1. In germline, CDR1 is LNHDA, CDR2 SQIVND (reference sequence). This CDR3 spans 13 amino acids. The ends lost 10 bases at V and 7 bases at J; junction bases unmatched: 9. CDR3 in amino acids: CATHTQGANIQYF. The CDR3, as DNA: TGTGCCACCCACACCCAGGGGGCGAACATTCAGTACTTC. The complete variable domain, with remaining parts taken from reference TRBV19 and TRBJ2-4, reads DGGITQSPKYLFRKEGQNVTLSCEQNLNHDAMYWYRQDPGQGLRLIYYSQIVNDFQKGDIAEGYSVSREKKESFPLTVTSAQKNPTAFYLCATHTQGANIQYFGAGTRLSVL.

The chain carries TRBV28 and TRBJ1-2, with D perhaps TRBD1 (5 bases). The germline V gene has CDR1 MDHEN and CDR2 SYDVKM. V was clipped by 5 bases and J by 12 bases, with 16 bases between them. This CDR3 comprises 12 residues. CDR3 nucleotides: TGTGCCAGCAGTCAAAACGGGGGGTCGGACACCTTC. Amino acids: CASSQNGGSDTF.